This TCR beta chain was sequenced for a study of blood T cell repertoires in COVID-19. Whole-study context: PBMCs, B-cell-depleted T cells, or T cells were the source of the cDNA or gDNA that made up the material.

Membership in each cohort depended on participant-reported clinical history. Profiling relied on immunoSEQ multiplex PCR, and the TCRdb table lists in-frame clones only, not all of them. The sample records roughly 200,000 clones, 82% being singletons. Sequencing used PBMCs or T cells enriched from blood (not recorded which). The receptor's source is a woman aged 60-75 years with acute COVID-19.

The CDR3 loop is CASSPTDRGLYGYTF. CDR3 sequence (DNA): TGTGCCAGCAGTCCGACCGACAGGGGGCTGTATGGCTACACCTTC. The chain recombines TRBV6-5 with TRBJ1-2; 10 bases map to TRBD1. Germline V lookup: CDR1 MNHEY, CDR2 SVGAGI. The CDR3 has 15 amino acids. V lost 5 bases to trimming and J lost 5 bases; unmatched junction nucleotides: 8.